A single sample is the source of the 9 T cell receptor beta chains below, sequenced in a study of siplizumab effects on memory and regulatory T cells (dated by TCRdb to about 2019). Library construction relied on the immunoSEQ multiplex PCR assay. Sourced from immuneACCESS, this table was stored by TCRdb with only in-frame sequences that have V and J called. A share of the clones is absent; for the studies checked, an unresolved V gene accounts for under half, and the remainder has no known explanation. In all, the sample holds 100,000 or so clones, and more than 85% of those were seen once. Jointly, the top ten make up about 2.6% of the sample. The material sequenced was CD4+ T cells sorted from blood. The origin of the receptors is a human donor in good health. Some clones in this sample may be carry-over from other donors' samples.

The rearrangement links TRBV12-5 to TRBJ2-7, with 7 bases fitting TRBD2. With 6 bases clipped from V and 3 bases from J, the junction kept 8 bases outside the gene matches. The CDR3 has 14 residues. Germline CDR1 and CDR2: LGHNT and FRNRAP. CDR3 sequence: CASGRGSGNYEQYF. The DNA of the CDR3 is TGTGCTAGTGGGCGTGGGAGCGGGAACTACGAGCAGTACTTC.

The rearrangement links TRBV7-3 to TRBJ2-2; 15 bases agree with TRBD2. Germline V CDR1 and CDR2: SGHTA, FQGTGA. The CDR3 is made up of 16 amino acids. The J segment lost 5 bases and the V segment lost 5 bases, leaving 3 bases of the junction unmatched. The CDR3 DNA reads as TGTGCCAGCAGCCTAGGGACTAGCGGGAGGACCGGGGAGCTGTTTTTT. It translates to CASSLGTSGRTGELFF.

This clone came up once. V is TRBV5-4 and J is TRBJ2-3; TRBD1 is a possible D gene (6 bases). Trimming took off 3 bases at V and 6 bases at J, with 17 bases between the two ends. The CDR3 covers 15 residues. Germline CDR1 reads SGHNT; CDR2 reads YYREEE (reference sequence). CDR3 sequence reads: CASSSPGTKSDTQYF. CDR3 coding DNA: TGTGCCAGCAGCTCACCCGGGACAAAGTCGGATACGCAGTATTTT. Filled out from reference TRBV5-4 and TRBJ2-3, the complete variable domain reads ETGVTQSPTHLIKTRGQQVTLRCSSQSGHNTVSWYQQALGQGPQFIFQYYREEENGRGNFPPRFSGLQFPNYSSELNVNALELDDSALYLCASSSPGTKSDTQYFGPGTRLTVL.

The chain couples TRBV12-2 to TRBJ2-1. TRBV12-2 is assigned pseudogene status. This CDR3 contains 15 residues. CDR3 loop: CASRFYLGSYNEQFF. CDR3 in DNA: TGTGCAAGTCGCTTTTACTTAGGCTCCTACAATGAGCAGTTCTTC.

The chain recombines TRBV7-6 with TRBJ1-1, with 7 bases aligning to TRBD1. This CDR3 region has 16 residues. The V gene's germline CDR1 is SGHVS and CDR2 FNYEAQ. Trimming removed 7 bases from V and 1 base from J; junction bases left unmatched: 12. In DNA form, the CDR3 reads TGTGCCAGCAACCCTCGCTCCGGGACAGAGAACACTGAAGCTTTCTTT. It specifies CASNPRSGTENTEAFF. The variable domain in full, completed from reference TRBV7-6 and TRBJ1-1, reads GAGVSQSPRYKVTKRGQDVALRCDPISGHVSLYWYRQALGQGPEFLTYFNYEAQQDKSGLPNDRFSAERPEGSISTLTIQRTEQRDSAMYRCASNPRSGTENTEAFFGQGTRLTVV.

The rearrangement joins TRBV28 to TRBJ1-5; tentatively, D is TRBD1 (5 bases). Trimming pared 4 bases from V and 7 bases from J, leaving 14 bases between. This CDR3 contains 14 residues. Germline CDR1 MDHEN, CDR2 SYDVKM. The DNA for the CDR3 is TGTGCCAGCAGTTCCCCCCCAGCAGGGCAGCCCCAGCATTTT. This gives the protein CASSSPPAGQPQHF.

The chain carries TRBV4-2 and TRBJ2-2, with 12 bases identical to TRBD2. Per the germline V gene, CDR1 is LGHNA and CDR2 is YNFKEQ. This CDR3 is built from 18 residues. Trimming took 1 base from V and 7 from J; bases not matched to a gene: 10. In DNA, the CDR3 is TGTGCCAGCAGCCAAGGGCTAGCGGGAGGGCCCTACGGCGGGGAGCTGTTTTTT. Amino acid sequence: CASSQGLAGGPYGGELFF.

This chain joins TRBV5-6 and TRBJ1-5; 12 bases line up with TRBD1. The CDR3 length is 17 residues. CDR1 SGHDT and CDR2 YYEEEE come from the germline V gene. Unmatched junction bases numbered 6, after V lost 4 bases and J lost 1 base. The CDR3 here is CASSLGTGGASNQPQHF. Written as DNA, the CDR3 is TGTGCCAGCAGCCTGGGGACAGGGGGCGCGAGCAATCAGCCCCAGCATTTT.

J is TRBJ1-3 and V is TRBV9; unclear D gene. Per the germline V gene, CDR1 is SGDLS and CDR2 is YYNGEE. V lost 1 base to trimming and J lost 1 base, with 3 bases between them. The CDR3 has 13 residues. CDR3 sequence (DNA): TGTGCCAGCAGCGTAAAATCTGGAAACACCATATATTTT. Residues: CASSVKSGNTIYF.